Each of the 26 T cell receptor beta chains below was sequenced from the same sample in a study of shared clonotypes between healthy human individuals. Clones were read by immunoSEQ multiplex PCR, and TCRdb kept only the in-frame ones, dropping some. The table records about 2.1 million clones, 90% to 95% of them present only once. The naive CD8 fraction comprised CD45RO-negative cells positively selected for CCR7 and excluded terminally differentiated effector memory CD45RA+ cells. Material for sequencing was naive CD8+ T cells from PBMCs. The receptor set was obtained from a man between 18 and 29 years old in good health. Some clones in this sample may be carry-over from other donors' samples.

The chain is built from TRBV4-1 and TRBJ2-3, with D perhaps TRBD2 (6 bases). Trimming stripped 1 base from V and 1 base from J, with 12 bases between. The length of the CDR3 is 16 residues. The germline V gene has CDR1 MGHRA and CDR2 YSYEKL. CDR3 protein: CASSQVRPGGTDTQYF. Here the CDR3 DNA reads TGCGCCAGCAGCCAAGTTAGGCCGGGGGGCACAGATACGCAGTATTTT.

This clone was seen once. The J gene is TRBJ2-7, the V gene TRBV10-3, with 9 nucleotides matching TRBD2. The germline gives CDR1 ENHRY, CDR2 SYGVKD. J gave up 5 bases and V 3 bases, and 17 bases lay outside the gene matches. This CDR3 region has 18 residues. The CDR3, as DNA: TGTGCCATCAGTGAAGATAGCGGGAGACCCGACCGCACTCACGAGCAGTACTTC. Translating gives CAISEDSGRPDRTHEQYF.

This rearrangement joins TRBV2 to TRBJ2-5, with D perhaps TRBD1 (6 bases). CDR3 length: 16 amino acids. V lost 3 bases, J lost 4 bases, and 18 bases lay in between. The V gene's germline CDR1 is SNHLY and CDR2 FYNNEI. The CDR3 sequence is CASSDLGTRGRETQYF. CDR3 coding DNA: TGTGCCAGCAGTGATTTAGGGACAAGGGGTCGAGAGACCCAGTACTTC.

This clone was counted only a few times. This chain uses TRBV4-1 with TRBJ1-1; no firm D call. The CDR3 runs to 13 residues. V lost 2 bases and J lost 4, with 8 bases in between. Germline-derived CDR1 and CDR2 are MGHRA and YSYEKL. The CDR3, as DNA: TGCGCCAGCAGCCAACTGGGTAGCACTGAAGCTTTCTTT. This translates into CASSQLGSTEAFF.

The J gene is TRBJ2-3, the V gene TRBV9; 15 bases are shared with TRBD2. Germline V gene sequence: CDR1 SGDLS, CDR2 YYNGEE. V shed 4 bases and J 1 base; nucleotides not matched to a gene: 13. The CDR3 spans 20 residues. The CDR3 sequence: CASSSSRGLAGGFGTDTQYF. In DNA, the CDR3 is TGTGCCAGCAGCTCTTCGAGGGGACTAGCGGGAGGTTTCGGCACAGATACGCAGTATTTT.

The chain is built from TRBV28 and TRBJ2-7, with no clear D. This CDR3 is built from 13 residues. The germline V gene encodes CDR1 MDHEN and CDR2 SYDVKM. Trimming cost V 2 bases and J 4 bases, with 9 bases left between them. The CDR3 DNA reads as TGTGCCAGCAGTTTACTGAAAGGATACGAGCAGTACTTC. Its protein product is CASSLLKGYEQYF.

This clone showed up just a few times. This chain uses TRBV28 with TRBJ1-1; the D gene is possibly TRBD1 (5 bases). CDR3 length: 11 amino acids. The germline gives CDR1 MDHEN, CDR2 SYDVKM. V dropped 10 bases and J dropped 1 base, with 7 bases sitting between them. The CDR3 DNA sequence: TGTGCCACTAGGGGGAACACTGAAGCTTTCTTT. Translation gives CATRGNTEAFF.

The rearrangement uses TRBV14 and TRBJ1-2, with D possibly being TRBD1 (6 bases). Germline values: CDR1 SGHDN, CDR2 FVKESK. Trimming left V 3 bases short and J 8 bases short, with 10 bases between. CDR3 length: 12 residues. This chain's CDR3 is CASSHNRDGYTF. The CDR3, as DNA: TGTGCCAGCAGCCATAACAGGGACGGCTACACCTTC.

The V gene is TRBV6-5, the J gene TRBJ2-1; 11 bases map to TRBD2. V shed 6 bases and J 12 bases; nucleotides not matched to a gene: 10. The CDR3 is made up of 14 amino acids. The germline CDR1 and CDR2 sequences are MNHEY and SVGAGI. CDR3 in DNA: TGTGCCAGCAGCCCGGGACTAGCGGCGTTGGGGCAGTTCTTC. It specifies CASSPGLAALGQFF.

V is TRBV9 and J is TRBJ2-3, with 8 bases fitting TRBD1. J lost 2 bases, V lost 3 bases, and 5 bases had no gene match. The CDR3 consists of 15 residues. Looked up from germline, CDR1 is SGDLS and CDR2 is YYNGEE. This chain's CDR3 is CASSGRDRTTDTQYF. The CDR3 bases are TGTGCCAGCAGCGGGCGGGACAGGACCACAGATACGCAGTATTTT.

The rearrangement links TRBV11-2 to TRBJ1-2; tentatively, D is TRBD1 (5 bases). Looked up from germline, CDR1 is SGHAT and CDR2 is FQNNGV. CDR3 length: 14 amino acids. The V gene lost 1 base and the J gene lost 10 bases, with 16 bases spanning the gap. CDR3 sequence (DNA): TGTGCCAGCAGCTTAGTAGGTGGGACGGCCTTCTACACCTTC. This codes for CASSLVGGTAFYTF.

V is TRBV5-4 and J is TRBJ2-2; 9 bases align to TRBD2. Trimming took 0 bases from V and 4 from J; bases not matched to a gene: 4. Per germline, CDR1 SGHNT and CDR2 YYREEE (reference sequence). The CDR3 runs to 16 residues. The CDR3 coding sequence is TGTGCCAGCAGCTTGGTCTCTAGCGGGGCCACCGGGGAGCTGTTTTTT. Protein sequence: CASSLVSSGATGELFF.

The chain couples TRBV27 to TRBJ1-1, with D possibly matching TRBD1 (5 bases). Germline-derived CDR1 and CDR2 are MNHEY and SMNVEV (reference sequence). The germline V and J ends were trimmed by 2 bases and 6 bases, with 7 bases remaining between them. The CDR3 is 12 residues long. The CDR3 here is CASSLRGSEAFF. In nucleotides, the CDR3 is TGTGCCAGCAGTTTAAGGGGCTCTGAAGCTTTCTTT.

J is TRBJ2-2 and V is TRBV7-3, with D tentatively TRBD2 (5 bases). CDR3 size: 16 residues. The V end lost 5 bases, the J end lost 2 bases, and 15 bases lay between the germline ends. In germline, CDR1 is SGHTA, CDR2 FQGTGA. The CDR3 loop reads CASSPPMGANTGELFF. As DNA, the CDR3 is TGTGCCAGCAGCCCCCCGATGGGAGCAAACACCGGGGAGCTGTTTTTT.

This clone has only one observation. The chain joins TRBV28 to TRBJ2-1; 11 bases align to TRBD2. The germline CDR1 and CDR2 sequences are MDHEN and SYDVKM. The CDR3 sequence is 16 residues long. V shed 1 base, J shed 4 bases, and the junction held 3 bases outside the gene matches. The CDR3 DNA reads TGTGCCAGCAGTTTATATCGGACTAGCGGGTACAATGAGCAGTTCTTC. Protein: CASSLYRTSGYNEQFF.

The rearrangement uses TRBV27 and TRBJ2-7, with D possibly matching TRBD2 (5 bases). Between the trimmed V and J ends, which lost 4 bases and 3 bases, there was a span of 13 bases. The CDR3 totals 14 residues. Germline V gene lookup returns CDR1 MNHEY and CDR2 SMNVEV (reference sequence). For the CDR3, the DNA is TGTGCCAGCAGTTACTACCGGGGAGTCTACGAGCAGTACTTC. Amino acid sequence: CASSYYRGVYEQYF.

Worth noting for this clone: This sample also contains other DNA sequences that code for the same CDR3. This rearrangement joins TRBV27 to TRBJ1-1; no clear D gene. CDR1 is MNHEY and CDR2 is SMNVEV in the germline V gene (reference sequence). The CDR3 is 14 amino acids. V lost 4 bases to trimming and J lost 0 bases, with 9 bases between them. The CDR3 sequence is CASSWGGMNTEAFF. CDR3 DNA: TGTGCCAGCAGTTGGGGTGGGATGAACACTGAAGCTTTCTTT.

This clone has only one observation. Other DNA sequences in the sample encode the same CDR3. V and J are TRBV9 and TRBJ2-2, with D unclear. The CDR3 length is 15 residues. V shed 0 bases and J shed 4 bases, with 10 bases lying between them. The V gene's germline CDR1 is SGDLS and CDR2 YYNGEE. The CDR3 region has the DNA TGTGCCAGCAGCGTAGCGGGTACTGGCACCGGGGAGCTGTTTTTT. Encoded protein: CASSVAGTGTGELFF.

This sequence joins TRBV19 and TRBJ2-7; D is unresolved. This CDR3 comprises 13 residues. CDR1 and CDR2 from the germline V gene are LNHDA and SQIVND (reference sequence). V was shortened by 7 bases and J by 4 bases, with 14 bases between the two germline ends. CDR3 residues: CASTELGGYEQYF. The DNA for the CDR3 is TGTGCCAGTACCGAACTTGGCGGATACGAGCAGTACTTC.

This chain uses TRBV19 with TRBJ2-7; 8 bases agree with TRBD1. The CDR3 covers 13 residues. The germline V gene has CDR1 LNHDA and CDR2 SQIVND (reference sequence). After removal of 8 bases from V and 0 bases from J, the junction contained 3 bases not matched to a gene. This CDR3 is CASGTGLSYEQYF. The CDR3 DNA reads TGTGCCAGTGGGACAGGTCTCTCCTACGAGCAGTACTTC.

V usage is TRBV5-6 and J usage is TRBJ2-7; a weak D match, TRBD1 (5 bases). This CDR3 has 13 residues. Trimming stripped 4 bases from V and 3 bases from J, with 11 bases between. Germline values: CDR1 SGHDT, CDR2 YYEEEE. CDR3 amino acids: CASSTDGHYEQYF. Written as DNA, the CDR3 is TGTGCCAGCAGCACGGACGGACACTACGAGCAGTACTTC.

As to this clone: A read error may account for a junction end that differs from germline. The rearrangement uses TRBV2 and TRBJ2-7; D is uncertain. In germline, CDR1 is SNHLY, CDR2 FYNNEI. The CDR3 has 12 residues. CDR3 nucleotides: TGTGCCAGCAGGGAAGACGGCCACGAGCAGTACTTC. Its translation: CASREDGHEQYF.

The genes are TRBV7-9 and TRBJ2-5; 7 bases align to TRBD2. The CDR3 totals 16 residues. Germline values: CDR1 SEHNR, CDR2 FQNEAQ (reference sequence). V lost 2 bases and J lost 1; bases outside the gene matches: 7. DNA of the CDR3: TGTGCCAGCAGCTTATTACCCGGACTAGTCCAAGAGACCCAGTACTTC. It encodes CASSLLPGLVQETQYF.

V gene TRBV27 combines with J gene TRBJ2-1, with 9 bases that match TRBD2. Losses at the gene ends were 2 bases for V and 8 bases for J; bases not matched to a gene: 7. CDR1 MNHEY and CDR2 SMNVEV come from the germline V gene (reference sequence). The CDR3 contains 15 residues. The CDR3 loop reads CASSLELAGVHEQFF. The CDR3 DNA reads TGTGCCAGCAGTTTAGAATTAGCGGGAGTCCATGAGCAGTTCTTC.

V is TRBV4-2 and J is TRBJ2-1; tentative D call: TRBD1 (5 bases). Trimming removed 0 bases from V and 0 bases from J, with 9 bases in between. Germline V gene data show CDR1 as LGHNA and CDR2 as YNFKEQ. The CDR3 length is 16 residues. The CDR3 region is CASSQENRYSYNEQFF. The CDR3 DNA follows: TGTGCCAGCAGCCAAGAAAACAGGTACTCCTACAATGAGCAGTTCTTC.

The chain recombines TRBV7-8 with TRBJ2-1; tentative D call: TRBD2 (5 bases). The CDR3 is 13 residues long. Looked up from germline, CDR1 is SGHVS and CDR2 is FQNEAQ. Trimming removed 1 base at V and 12 bases at J, with 13 bases between. CDR3 sequence reads: CASSLEARTLQFF. The CDR3 DNA is TGTGCCAGCAGCTTAGAAGCTCGGACTTTGCAGTTCTTC.